This is a list of T cell receptor beta chains from one sample in a study of shared clonotypes between healthy human individuals. The table came from immunoSEQ multiplex PCR; TCRdb's copy has only in-frame clones and leaves some out. The sample has fewer than 2.5 million clones, approximately 93% seen once; the top ten hold roughly 0.36%. The sequencing input was naive CD4+ T cells from PBMCs. The source of these receptors is a man between 18 and 29 years old in good health. Some clones in this sample may be carry-over from other donors' samples. CDR3s include the opening cysteine and the closing phenylalanine or tryptophan. A D gene is named only where the DNA matches it firmly. Rows give clone size only sometimes, using once, few, many, or a class for an expanded clone.

v_gene	j_gene	d_gene	abundance	CDR3aa	CDR3nt
TRBV15	TRBJ2-7	.	.	CATSRAGGTPYEQYF	TGTGCCACCAGCAGAGCCGGAGGAACGCCCTACGAGCAGTACTTC
TRBV15	TRBJ2-7	.	.	CATSRDQQGAYEQYF	TGTGCCACCAGCAGAGATCAGCAGGGAGCCTACGAGCAGTACTTC
TRBV18	TRBJ2-3	TRBD2	.	CASSPSRLAGVQVQYF	TGTGCCAGCTCACCTAGTCGGCTAGCGGGAGTCCAGGTGCAGTATTTT
TRBV30	TRBJ2-7	.	.	CAWSLDRSYEQYF	TGTGCCTGGAGTCTGGACCGCTCCTACGAGCAGTACTTC
TRBV2	TRBJ1-4	TRBD1	.	CASSGRDRGGTNEKLFF	TGTGCCAGCAGCGGTAGGGACAGGGGAGGAACTAATGAAAAACTGTTTTTT
TRBV30	TRBJ1-2	TRBD1	.	CAWSSVQGAYGYTF	TGTGCCTGGAGTAGCGTCCAGGGGGCGTATGGCTACACCTTC
TRBV6-1	TRBJ1-4	.	.	CASRRTATNEKLFF	TGTGCCAGCAGGCGGACGGCAACTAATGAAAAACTGTTTTTT
TRBV5-1	TRBJ2-7	TRBD1	.	CASSLWQGAGIEQYF	TGCGCCAGCAGCTTGTGGCAGGGGGCGGGAATCGAGCAGTACTTC
TRBV7-2	TRBJ1-5	.	once	CASSLLGGGNQPQHF	TGTGCCAGCAGCTTACTTGGGGGGGGCAATCAGCCCCAGCATTTT
TRBV27	TRBJ1-2	.	.	CASSYRGAGFGYTF	TGTGCCAGCAGCTATAGGGGGGCGGGCTTTGGCTACACCTTC
TRBV5-4	TRBJ1-2	.	.	CASSLVTANYGYTF	TGTGCCAGCAGCTTGGTCACCGCTAACTATGGCTACACCTTC
TRBV4-1	TRBJ2-1	.	.	CASSQIGRTTNNEQFF	TGCGCCAGCAGCCAAATAGGCCGGACTACCAACAATGAGCAGTTCTTC
TRBV7-8	TRBJ1-2	TRBD1	.	CASSFSGTGGAVGVDGYTF	TGTGCCAGCAGCTTTTCCGGGACAGGGGGCGCGGTGGGGGTAGATGGCTACACCTTC
TRBV29-1	TRBJ1-1	.	.	CSVAGVLNTEAFF	TGCAGCGTTGCCGGGGTTTTGAACACTGAAGCTTTCTTT
TRBV30	TRBJ1-4	.	.	CAWSVGLGSNEKLFF	TGTGCCTGGAGTGTTGGTCTGGGGTCTAATGAAAAACTGTTTTTT
TRBV15	TRBJ2-1	.	.	CATSRRQVTNEQFF	TGTGCCACCAGCAGACGACAGGTAACCAATGAGCAGTTCTTC
TRBV18	TRBJ2-3	.	.	CASSIPGDTQYF	TGTGCCAGCTCAATACCCGGAGATACGCAGTATTTT